This T cell receptor beta chain is from a study of blood T cell repertoires in COVID-19 (dated by TCRdb to about 2020). With regard to the full study: Samples covering the acute and convalescent phases of COVID-19 were provided by collaborators in the United States, Italy and Spain. Nearly every sample came with metadata listing a de-identified subject ID, COVID-19 status, age in years and sex. The repertoires were released in a freely available public database meant as a resource for research on the immune response to SARS-CoV-2. The prospective study material was composed of cDNA or gDNA derived from T cells, B-cell-depleted T cells, or PBMCs. The dataset comprised deeply sampled blood TCRbeta repertoires from subjects exposed to, actively infected with, or recovered from COVID-19. The samples were drawn from two sources: the first 160 participants of the ongoing ImmuneRACE study, and 1,254 subjects contributed by 6 global collaborators. Where HLA class I and class II types were available, the types were taken from metadata supplied by the sample provider, not from assay-based typing.

Ends trimmed: V by 3 bases, J by 1 base; bases unmatched to a gene: 7. The CDR1 and CDR2 encoded by the germline V gene are ENHRY and SYGVKD. Including the terminal cysteine and phenylalanine, the CDR3 comprises 16 residues. The entry retains the CDR3 DNA only, 48 bases that are in frame from base 1. This clone was seen more than once but under ten times. This receptor's antigen is unknown. No base quality information exists; no much larger clone differs at one position. TCRbeta CDR3 regions were amplified from genomic DNA using the immunoSEQ Assay, a bias-controlled multiplex PCR. In the paper's pipeline: The number of nucleated cells in each sample was estimated from the amplification of reference gene primers within the assay. Sequence reads were collapsed and filtered to measure the absolute abundance of every unique TCRbeta CDR3 rearrangement. Productive Simpson clonality was computed per sample as the square root of Simpson's diversity index over productive rearrangements. TCRdb took this table from immuneACCESS and kept in-frame rearrangements with V and J called. Such tables lack part of the clones; where checked against another copy, unresolved V genes explain under half of the gap, and the rest is unexplained. The DNA gave D and trimming, while V, J and clone size come from that table. The sample table shows about 150,000 clones, and around 77% are seen once. The ten largest account for 7% to 9% of the sample.

Collaborating institutions collected whole blood in K2EDTA tubes following their own protocols. For TCRbeta analysis, collaborators shipped samples in one of three forms: frozen whole blood, isolated PBMCs, or DNA extracted from either of those sample types. The paper as a whole reports these results and caveats: The quantity of clinical and demographic metadata differed by source and by participant and was supplied without curation.

This chain joins TRBV10-3 to TRBJ1-1, and 8 junctional nucleotides match TRBD1. The receptor's source is a man in his fifties with active or convalescent COVID-19. The sample comprised peripheral blood. CDR3 region: CAISDRQGSSNTEAFF. The DNA reads as follows: TGTGCCATCAGTGACCGACAGGGGTCTTCGAACACTGAAGCTTTCTTT.